This is a list of T cell receptor beta chains from one sample in a study of OX40 agonist ivuxolimab in advanced cancers. Sequencing was performed with immunoSEQ multiplex PCR; in TCRdb, only in-frame clones are kept and a portion is missing. The sample lists approximately 70,000 clones; approximately 90% were seen once. The sample consisted of CD4+ or CD8+ T cells sorted from blood, taken in a trial of the OX40 agonist ivuxolimab. Receptor source: an adult with an advanced solid tumor such as melanoma, head and neck, liver or kidney cancer. CDR3s include the opening cysteine and the closing phenylalanine or tryptophan. Fields, in order: V gene, CDR3 protein.

V gene: TRBV7-9
CDR3 protein: CASSLVMSTDTQYF

V gene: TRBV5-6
CDR3 protein: CASSFLGSNSYEQYF

V gene: TRBV7-9
CDR3 protein: CASSLGAGVPYEQYF

V gene: TRBV5-1
CDR3 protein: CASSFAGNSYNEQFF

V gene: TRBV5-5
CDR3 protein: CASTHLGNTEAFF

V gene: TRBV6-5
CDR3 protein: CASNNPETQYF

V gene: TRBV28
CDR3 protein: CASISGTGGTGELFF

V gene: TRBV12-5
CDR3 protein: CASGLSPLQQFF

V gene: TRBV29-1
CDR3 protein: CSVEAGIYNEQFF

V gene: TRBV7-6
CDR3 protein: CASSSVDRAWGYTF

V gene: TRBV7-9
CDR3 protein: CASSFTEAFF

V gene: TRBV5-6
CDR3 protein: CASSPLQGMNTEAFF

V gene: TRBV20-1
CDR3 protein: CSARRDYEQYF